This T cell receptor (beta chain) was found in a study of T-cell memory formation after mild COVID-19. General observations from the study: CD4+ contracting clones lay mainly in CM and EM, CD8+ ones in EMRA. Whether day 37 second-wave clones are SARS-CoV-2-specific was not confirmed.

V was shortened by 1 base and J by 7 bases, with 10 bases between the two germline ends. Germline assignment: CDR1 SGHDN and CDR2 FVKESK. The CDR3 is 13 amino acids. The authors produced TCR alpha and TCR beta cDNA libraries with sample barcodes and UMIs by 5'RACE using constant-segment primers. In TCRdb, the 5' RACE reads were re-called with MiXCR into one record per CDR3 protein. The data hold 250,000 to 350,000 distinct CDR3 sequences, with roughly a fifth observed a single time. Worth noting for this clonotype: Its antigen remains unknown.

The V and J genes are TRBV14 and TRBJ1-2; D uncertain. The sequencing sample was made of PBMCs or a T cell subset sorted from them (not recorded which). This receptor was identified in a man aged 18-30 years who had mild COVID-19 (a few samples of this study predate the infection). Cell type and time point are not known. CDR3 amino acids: CASSQVLAGGYTF. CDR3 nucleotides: TGTGCCAGCAGCCAAGTCTTGGCGGGTGGCTACACCTTC.